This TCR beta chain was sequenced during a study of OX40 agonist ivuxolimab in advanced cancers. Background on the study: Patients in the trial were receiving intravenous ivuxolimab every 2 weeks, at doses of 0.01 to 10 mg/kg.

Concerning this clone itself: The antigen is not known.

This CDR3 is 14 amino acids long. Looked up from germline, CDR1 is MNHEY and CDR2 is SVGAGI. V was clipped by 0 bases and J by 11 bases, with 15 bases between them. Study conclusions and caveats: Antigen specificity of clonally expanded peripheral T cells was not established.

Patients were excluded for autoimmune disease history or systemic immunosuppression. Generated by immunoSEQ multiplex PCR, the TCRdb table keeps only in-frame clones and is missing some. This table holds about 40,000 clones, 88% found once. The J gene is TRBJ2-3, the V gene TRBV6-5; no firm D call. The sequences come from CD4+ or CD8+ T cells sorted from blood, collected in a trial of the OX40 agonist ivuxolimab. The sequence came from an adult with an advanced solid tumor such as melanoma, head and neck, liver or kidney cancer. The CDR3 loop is CASSYSGALKGQYF. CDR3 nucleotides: TGTGCCAGCAGTTACTCAGGTGCCTTAAAAGGGCAGTATTTT.